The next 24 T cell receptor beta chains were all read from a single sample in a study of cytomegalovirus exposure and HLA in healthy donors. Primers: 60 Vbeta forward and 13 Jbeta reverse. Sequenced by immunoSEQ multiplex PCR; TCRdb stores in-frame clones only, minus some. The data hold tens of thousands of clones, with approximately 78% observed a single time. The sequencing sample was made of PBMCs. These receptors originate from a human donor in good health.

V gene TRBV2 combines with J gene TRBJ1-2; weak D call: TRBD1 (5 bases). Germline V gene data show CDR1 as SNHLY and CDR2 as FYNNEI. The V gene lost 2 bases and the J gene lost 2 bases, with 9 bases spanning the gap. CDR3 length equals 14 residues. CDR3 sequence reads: CASSESRVNYGYTF. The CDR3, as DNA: TGTGCCAGCAGTGAAAGCAGGGTGAACTATGGCTACACCTTC.

CDR3 sequence: CASSESGGFSGANVLTF. The CDR3 bases are TGTGCCAGTAGTGAGTCGGGGGGATTCTCTGGGGCCAACGTCCTGACTTTC. The chain recombines TRBV19 with TRBJ2-6; 7 positions agree with TRBD2. Germline V gene sequence: CDR1 LNHDA, CDR2 SQIVND (reference sequence). V was clipped by 5 bases and J by 0 bases; unmatched bases: 7. The CDR3 is 17 amino acids.

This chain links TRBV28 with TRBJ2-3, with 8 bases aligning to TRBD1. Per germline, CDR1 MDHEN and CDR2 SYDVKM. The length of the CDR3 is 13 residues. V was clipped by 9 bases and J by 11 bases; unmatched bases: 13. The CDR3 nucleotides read TGTGCCAGTGGACAGGGATCCCCTCGGGGGCAGTATTTT. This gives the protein CASGQGSPRGQYF. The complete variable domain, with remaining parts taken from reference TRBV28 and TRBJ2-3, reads DVKVTQSSRYLVKRTGEKVFLECVQDMDHENMFWYRQDPGLGLRLIYFSYDVKMKEKGDIPEGYSVSREKKERFSLILESASTNQTSMYLCASGQGSPRGQYFGPGTRLTVL.

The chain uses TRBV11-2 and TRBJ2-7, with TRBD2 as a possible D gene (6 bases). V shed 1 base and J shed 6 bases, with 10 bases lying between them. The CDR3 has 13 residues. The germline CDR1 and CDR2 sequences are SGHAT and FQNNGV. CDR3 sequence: CASSLGLGGEQYF. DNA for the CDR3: TGTGCCAGCAGCTTAGGACTGGGGGGCGAGCAGTACTTC.

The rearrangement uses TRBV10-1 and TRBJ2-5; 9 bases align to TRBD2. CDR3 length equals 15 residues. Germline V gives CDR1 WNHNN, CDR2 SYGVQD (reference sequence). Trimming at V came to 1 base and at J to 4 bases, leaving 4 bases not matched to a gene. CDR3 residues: CASSEWRGGRETQYF. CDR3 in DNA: TGCGCCAGCAGTGAGTGGCGGGGGGGTCGAGAGACCCAGTACTTC.

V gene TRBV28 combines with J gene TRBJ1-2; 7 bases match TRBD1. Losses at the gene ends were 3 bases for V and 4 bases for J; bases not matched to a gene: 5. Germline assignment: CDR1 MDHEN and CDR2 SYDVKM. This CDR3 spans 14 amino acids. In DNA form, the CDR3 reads TGTGCCAGCAGTTTGGAGGGGGCAATCTATGGCTACACCTTC. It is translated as CASSLEGAIYGYTF.

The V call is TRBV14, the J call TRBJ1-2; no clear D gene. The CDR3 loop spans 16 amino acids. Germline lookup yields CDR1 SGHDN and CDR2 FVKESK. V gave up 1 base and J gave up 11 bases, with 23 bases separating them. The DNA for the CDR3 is TGTGCCAGCAGCCAAGTGACCTGGAGCCCTGAGGAGAGGTACACCTTC. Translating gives CASSQVTWSPEERYTF. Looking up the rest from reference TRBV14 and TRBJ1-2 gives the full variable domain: EAGVTQFPSHSVIEKGQTVTLRCDPISGHDNLYWYRRVMGKEIKFLLHFVKESKQDESGMPNNRFLAERTGGTYSTLKVQPAELEDSGVYFCASSQVTWSPEERYTFGSGTRLTVV.

CDR3 region: CASKQWDYGYTF. Written as DNA, the CDR3 is TGTGCCAGTAAACAGTGGGACTATGGCTACACCTTC. J is TRBJ1-2 and V is TRBV19; the D is unclear. This CDR3 region has 12 residues. Trimming stripped 7 bases from V and 3 bases from J, with 9 bases between. CDR1 LNHDA and CDR2 SQIVND come from the germline V gene (reference sequence).

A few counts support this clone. The CDR3: CASSDILGGGYF. The CDR3, as DNA: TGTGCCAGCAGTGATATTCTGGGAGGGGGGTACTTC. This chain connects TRBV2 to TRBJ2-5; a possible D gene is TRBD2 (7 bases). CDR3 size: 12 residues. Trimming cost V 3 bases and J 13 bases, with 15 bases left between them. Germline V gene lookup returns CDR1 SNHLY and CDR2 FYNNEI.

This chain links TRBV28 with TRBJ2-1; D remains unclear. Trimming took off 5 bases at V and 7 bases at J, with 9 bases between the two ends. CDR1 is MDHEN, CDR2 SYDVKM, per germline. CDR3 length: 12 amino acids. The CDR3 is CASSIQANEQFF. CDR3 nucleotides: TGTGCCAGCAGTATTCAAGCGAATGAGCAGTTCTTC.

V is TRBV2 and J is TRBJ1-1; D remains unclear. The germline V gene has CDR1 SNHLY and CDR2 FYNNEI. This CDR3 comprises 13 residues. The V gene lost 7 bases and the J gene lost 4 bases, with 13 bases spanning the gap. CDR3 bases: TGTGCCAGCACTGAGTATAGCGCCACTGAAGCTTTCTTT. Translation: CASTEYSATEAFF. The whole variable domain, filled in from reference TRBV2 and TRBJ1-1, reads EPEVTQTPSHQVTQMGQEVILRCVPISNHLYFYWYRQILGQKVEFLVSFYNNEISEKSEIFDDQFSVERPDGSNFTLKIRSTKLEDSAMYFCASTEYSATEAFFGQGTRLTVV.

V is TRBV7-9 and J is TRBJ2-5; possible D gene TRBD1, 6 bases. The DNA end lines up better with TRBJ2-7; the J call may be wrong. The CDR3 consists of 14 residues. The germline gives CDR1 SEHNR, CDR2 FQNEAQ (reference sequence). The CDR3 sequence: CASSSIQGNYEQYF. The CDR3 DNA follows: TGTGCCAGCAGCTCGATACAGGGTAACTACGAGCAGTACTTC.

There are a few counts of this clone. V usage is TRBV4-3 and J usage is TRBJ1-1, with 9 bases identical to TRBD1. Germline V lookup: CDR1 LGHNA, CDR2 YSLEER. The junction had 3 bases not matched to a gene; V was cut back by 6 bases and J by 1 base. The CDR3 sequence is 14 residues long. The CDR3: CASRQGQGNTEAFF. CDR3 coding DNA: TGCGCCAGCAGACAGGGACAGGGGAACACTGAAGCTTTCTTT.

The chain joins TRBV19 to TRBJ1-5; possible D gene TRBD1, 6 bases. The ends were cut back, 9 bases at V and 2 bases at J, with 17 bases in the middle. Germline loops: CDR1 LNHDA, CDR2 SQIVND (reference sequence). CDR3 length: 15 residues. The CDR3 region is CASNRDGLGNQPQHF. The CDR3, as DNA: TGTGCCAGCAACAGGGACGGGTTGGGCAATCAGCCCCAGCATTTT.

CDR3 loop: CASSLGIAGYEQYF. The DNA for the CDR3 is TGCGCCAGCAGCTTGGGGATAGCGGGGTACGAGCAGTACTTC. The chain couples TRBV5-1 to TRBJ2-7, with TRBD2 matching 8 bases. The CDR3 is 14 amino acids. Per the germline V gene, CDR1 is SGHRS and CDR2 is YFSETQ. Trimming cost V 0 bases and J 4 bases; bases outside gene matches: 3.

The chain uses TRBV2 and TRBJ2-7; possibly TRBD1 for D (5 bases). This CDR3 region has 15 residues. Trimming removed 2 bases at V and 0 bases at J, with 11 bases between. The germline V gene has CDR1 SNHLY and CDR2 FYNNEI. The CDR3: CASSERGTSSYEQYF. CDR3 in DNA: TGTGCCAGCAGTGAAAGGGGAACGAGCTCCTACGAGCAGTACTTC.

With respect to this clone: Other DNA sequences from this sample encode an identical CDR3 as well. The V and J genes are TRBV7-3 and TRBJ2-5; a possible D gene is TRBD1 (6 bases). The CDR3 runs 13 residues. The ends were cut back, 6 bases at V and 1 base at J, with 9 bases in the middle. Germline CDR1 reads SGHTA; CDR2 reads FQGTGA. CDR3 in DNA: TGTGCCAGCAGTCGACAGGTCCAAGAGACCCAGTACTTC. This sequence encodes CASSRQVQETQYF.

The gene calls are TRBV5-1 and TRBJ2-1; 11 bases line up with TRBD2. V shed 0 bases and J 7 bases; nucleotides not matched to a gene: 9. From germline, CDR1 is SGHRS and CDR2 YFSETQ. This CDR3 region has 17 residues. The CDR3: CASSLGGLAGGGNEQFF. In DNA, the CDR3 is TGCGCCAGCAGCTTGGGGGGCCTAGCGGGGGGAGGAAATGAGCAGTTCTTC.

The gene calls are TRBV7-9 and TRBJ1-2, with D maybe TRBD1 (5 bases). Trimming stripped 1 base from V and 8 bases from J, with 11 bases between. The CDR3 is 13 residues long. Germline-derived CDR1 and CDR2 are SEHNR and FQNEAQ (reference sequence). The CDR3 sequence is CASSLGGGGGYTF. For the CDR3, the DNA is TGTGCCAGCAGCTTAGGGGGGGGAGGCGGCTACACCTTC.

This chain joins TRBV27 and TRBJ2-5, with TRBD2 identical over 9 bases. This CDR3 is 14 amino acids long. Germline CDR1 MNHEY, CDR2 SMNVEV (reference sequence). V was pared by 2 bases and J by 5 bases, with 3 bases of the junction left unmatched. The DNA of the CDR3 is TGTGCCAGCAGTTTAGGCGGGGGGGCGGAGACCCAGTACTTC. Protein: CASSLGGGAETQYF.

CDR3: CASRSFRGGTQETQYF. As DNA, the CDR3 is TGTGCCAGCAGGTCGTTTCGGGGGGGAACCCAAGAGACCCAGTACTTC. This chain links TRBV28 with TRBJ2-5; 8 nucleotides align to TRBD2. The CDR3 sequence is 16 residues long. The germline V gene encodes CDR1 MDHEN and CDR2 SYDVKM. V gave up 6 bases and J gave up 1 base; unmatched junction bases: 10.

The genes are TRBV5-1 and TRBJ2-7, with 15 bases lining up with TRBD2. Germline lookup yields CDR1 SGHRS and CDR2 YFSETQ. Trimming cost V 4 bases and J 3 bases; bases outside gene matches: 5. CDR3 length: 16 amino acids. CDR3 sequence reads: CASSRTSGGGYYEQYF. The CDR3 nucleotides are TGCGCCAGCAGCCGGACTAGCGGGGGGGGGTACTACGAGCAGTACTTC.

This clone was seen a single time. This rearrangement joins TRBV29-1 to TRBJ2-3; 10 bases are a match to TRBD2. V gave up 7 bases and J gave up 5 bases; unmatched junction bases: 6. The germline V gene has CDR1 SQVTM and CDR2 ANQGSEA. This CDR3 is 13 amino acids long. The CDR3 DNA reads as TGCAGCGCCGAGCGGGGGGGCATAGATACGCAGTATTTT. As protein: CSAERGGIDTQYF.

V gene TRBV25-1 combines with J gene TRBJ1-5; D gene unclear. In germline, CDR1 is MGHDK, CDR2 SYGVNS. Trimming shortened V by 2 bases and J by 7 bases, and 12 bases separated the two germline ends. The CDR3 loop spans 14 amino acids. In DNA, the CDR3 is TGTGCCAGCAGTGAAAAGAGAGTTTGGCAGCCCCAGCATTTT. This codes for CASSEKRVWQPQHF.